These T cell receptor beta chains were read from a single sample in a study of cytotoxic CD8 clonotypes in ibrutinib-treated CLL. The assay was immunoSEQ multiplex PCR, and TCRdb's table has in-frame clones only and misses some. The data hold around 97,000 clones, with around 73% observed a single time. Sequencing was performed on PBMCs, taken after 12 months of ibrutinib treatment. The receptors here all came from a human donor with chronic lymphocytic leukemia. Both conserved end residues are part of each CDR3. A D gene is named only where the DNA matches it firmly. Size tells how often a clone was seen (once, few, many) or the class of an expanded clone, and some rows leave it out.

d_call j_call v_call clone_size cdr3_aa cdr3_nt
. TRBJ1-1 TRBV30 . CAWSGGQNTEAFF TGTGCCTGGAGTGGCGGACAGAACACTGAAGCTTTCTTT
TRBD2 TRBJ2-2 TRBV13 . CASSLASGDRYTGELFF TGTGCCAGCAGCTTAGCTAGCGGGGATAGGTACACCGGGGAGCTGTTTTTT
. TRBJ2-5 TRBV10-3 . CAISVLGGETQYF TGTGCCATCAGTGTGCTCGGTGGTGAGACCCAGTACTTC
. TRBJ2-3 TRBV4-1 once CASSQGGRGPDTQYF TGCGCCAGCAGCCAAGGAGGAAGGGGTCCAGATACGCAGTATTTT
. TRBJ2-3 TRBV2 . CASSEVVDTQYF TGTGCCAGCAGTGAGGTGGTAGATACGCAGTATTTT
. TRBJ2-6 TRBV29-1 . CSVVEGSRGANVLTF TGCAGCGTTGTAGAGGGAAGTCGCGGGGCCAACGTCCTGACTTTC
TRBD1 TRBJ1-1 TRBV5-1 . CASSRGQGALVVGEAFF TGCGCCAGCAGCCGAGGACAGGGGGCATTGGTGGTAGGTGAAGCTTTCTTT
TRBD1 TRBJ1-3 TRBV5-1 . CASSWDSRSGNTIYF TGCGCCAGCAGCTGGGACAGTCGCTCTGGAAACACCATATATTTT
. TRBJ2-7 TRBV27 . CASSSTVSYEQYF TGTGCCAGCAGTTCGACTGTTTCCTACGAGCAGTACTTC
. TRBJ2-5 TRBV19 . CASSIGKGVETQYF TGTGCCAGTAGTATAGGAAAGGGTGTAGAGACCCAGTACTTC
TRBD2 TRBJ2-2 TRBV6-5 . CASSSSGANTGELFF TGTGCCAGCAGTTCTAGCGGGGCAAACACCGGGGAGCTGTTTTTT
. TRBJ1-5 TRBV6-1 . CASSGKDTQFNQPQHF TGTGCCAGCAGTGGGAAGGACACCCAATTCAATCAGCCCCAGCATTTT
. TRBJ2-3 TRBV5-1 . CASSFTGTDTQYF TGCGCCAGCAGCTTCACTGGCACAGATACGCAGTATTTT
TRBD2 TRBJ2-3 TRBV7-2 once CASSLAQLAGGPGDTQYF TGTGCCAGCAGCTTAGCACAGTTAGCGGGGGGGCCCGGAGATACGCAGTATTTT
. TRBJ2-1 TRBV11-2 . CASSVVRVDNEQFF TGTGCCAGCAGCGTTGTAAGGGTCGACAATGAGCAGTTCTTC
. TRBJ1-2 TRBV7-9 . CASSTQEVNYGYTF TGTGCCAGCAGCACCCAGGAGGTGAACTATGGCTACACCTTC
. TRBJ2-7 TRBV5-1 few CASSPSSSSYEQYF TGCGCCAGCAGCCCCTCGTCGAGTTCCTACGAGCAGTACTTC
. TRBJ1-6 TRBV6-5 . CASNLDGIYNSPLHF TGTGCCAGCAATTTGGACGGGATCTATAATTCACCCCTCCACTTT
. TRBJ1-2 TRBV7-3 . CASSAGQGYTF TGTGCCAGCAGTGCAGGGCAAGGCTACACCTTC
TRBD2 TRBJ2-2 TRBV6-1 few CASLPSGESGELFF TGTGCCAGCCTTCCGAGCGGGGAATCCGGGGAGCTGTTTTTT
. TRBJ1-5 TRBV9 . CASSLGHNKSNQPQHF TGTGCCAGCAGCTTAGGACACAATAAAAGCAATCAGCCCCAGCATTTT
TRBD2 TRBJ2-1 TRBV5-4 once CASSPKRTSGGPAYNEQFF TGTGCCAGCAGCCCAAAGCGGACTAGCGGGGGGCCCGCCTACAATGAGCAGTTCTTC
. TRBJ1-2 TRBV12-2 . CASRFTGVDGYTF TGTGCAAGTCGCTTTACAGGAGTGGATGGCTACACCTTC
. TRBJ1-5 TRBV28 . CASRRPGSGNQPQHF TGTGCCAGCAGGCGCCCCGGGTCGGGCAATCAGCCCCAGCATTTT
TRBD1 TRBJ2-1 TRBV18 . CASSSGQGGYNEQFF TGTGCCAGCTCATCCGGACAGGGGGGCTACAATGAGCAGTTCTTC
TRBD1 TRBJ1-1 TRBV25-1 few CASRGTGLFTEAFF TGTGCCAGCAGGGGGACAGGACTCTTCACTGAAGCTTTCTTT
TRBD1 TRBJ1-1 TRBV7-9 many CASSSTGQGMNTEAFF TGTGCCAGCAGCAGCACCGGACAGGGCATGAACACTGAAGCTTTCTTT
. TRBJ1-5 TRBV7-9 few CASSLDGGPSQPQHF TGTGCCAGCAGCTTAGACGGGGGGCCAAGTCAGCCCCAGCATTTT
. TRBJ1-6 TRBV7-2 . CASSTDSYNSPLHF TGTGCCAGCAGCACTGACAGCTATAATTCACCCCTCCACTTT
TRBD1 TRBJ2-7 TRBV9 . CASSVGDRPRSYEQYF TGTGCCAGCAGCGTAGGGGACAGGCCCCGCTCCTACGAGCAGTACTTC
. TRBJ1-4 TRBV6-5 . CASSVGGIANEKLFF TGTGCCAGCAGTGTCGGGGGTATAGCTAATGAAAAACTGTTTTTT
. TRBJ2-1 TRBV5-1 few CASSLGTNEQFF TGCGCCAGCAGCTTGGGGACGAATGAGCAGTTCTTC
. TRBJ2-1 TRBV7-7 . CASSLGPPPTEQFF TGTGCCAGCAGCTTAGGGCCCCCCCCCACGGAGCAGTTCTTC
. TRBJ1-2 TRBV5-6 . CASSFEEGMGYGYTF TGTGCCAGCAGCTTTGAGGAGGGGATGGGCTATGGCTACACCTTC
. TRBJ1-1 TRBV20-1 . CSAAGNTEAFF TGCAGTGCTGCGGGGAACACTGAAGCTTTCTTT
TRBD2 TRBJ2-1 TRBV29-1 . CSVERVSGGPSSYNEQFF TGCAGCGTTGAGAGGGTTAGCGGGGGGCCGAGCTCCTACAATGAGCAGTTCTTC
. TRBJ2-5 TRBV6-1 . CASSEQGRETQYF TGTGCCAGCAGCGAACAGGGAAGGGAGACCCAGTACTTC
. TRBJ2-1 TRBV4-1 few CASSTGQTNNEQFF TGCGCCAGCAGCACGGGCCAGACAAACAATGAGCAGTTCTTC
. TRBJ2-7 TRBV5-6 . CASSALRRFNEQYF TGTGCCAGCAGCGCATTGCGCAGGTTCAACGAGCAGTACTTC
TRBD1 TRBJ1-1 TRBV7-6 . CASSSRQGRIAEAFF TGTGCCAGCAGCTCTCGACAGGGGCGTATCGCTGAAGCTTTCTTT
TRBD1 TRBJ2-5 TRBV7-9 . CASSPTGPQGETQYF TGTGCCAGCAGCCCCACCGGGCCACAGGGGGAGACCCAGTACTTC
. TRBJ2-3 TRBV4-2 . CASSQSRSGGTDTQYF TGTGCCAGCAGCCAGTCGCGGTCGGGGGGCACAGATACGCAGTATTTT
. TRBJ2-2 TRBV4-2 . CASRRLGNGELFF TGTGCCAGCAGGCGACTAGGTAACGGGGAGCTGTTTTTT
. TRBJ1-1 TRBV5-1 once CASSLGRGRTEAFF TGCGCCAGCAGCTTGGGCAGGGGTAGAACTGAAGCTTTCTTT
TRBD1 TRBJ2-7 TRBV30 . CAWKGTGTGPYEQYF TGTGCCTGGAAAGGTACCGGGACAGGGCCCTACGAGCAGTACTTC
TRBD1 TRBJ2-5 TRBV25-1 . CASSERTGGLETQYF TGTGCCAGCAGTGAAAGGACAGGGGGCCTGGAGACCCAGTACTTC
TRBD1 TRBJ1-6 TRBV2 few CASREQGTISPLHF TGTGCCAGCAGAGAACAGGGGACCATTTCACCCCTCCACTTT
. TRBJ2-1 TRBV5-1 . CASSGRRGGSNEQFF TGCGCCAGCAGCGGGAGGAGAGGGGGCTCCAATGAGCAGTTCTTC
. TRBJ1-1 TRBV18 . CASSLRQDSEAFF TGTGCCAGCTCACTAAGACAGGACAGTGAAGCTTTCTTT
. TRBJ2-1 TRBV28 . CASSPRTGPNEQFF TGTGCCAGCAGTCCACGAACCGGCCCGAATGAGCAGTTCTTC
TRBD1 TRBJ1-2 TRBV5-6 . CASSPTGVGYGYTF TGTGCCAGCAGCCCTACAGGGGTTGGCTATGGCTACACCTTC